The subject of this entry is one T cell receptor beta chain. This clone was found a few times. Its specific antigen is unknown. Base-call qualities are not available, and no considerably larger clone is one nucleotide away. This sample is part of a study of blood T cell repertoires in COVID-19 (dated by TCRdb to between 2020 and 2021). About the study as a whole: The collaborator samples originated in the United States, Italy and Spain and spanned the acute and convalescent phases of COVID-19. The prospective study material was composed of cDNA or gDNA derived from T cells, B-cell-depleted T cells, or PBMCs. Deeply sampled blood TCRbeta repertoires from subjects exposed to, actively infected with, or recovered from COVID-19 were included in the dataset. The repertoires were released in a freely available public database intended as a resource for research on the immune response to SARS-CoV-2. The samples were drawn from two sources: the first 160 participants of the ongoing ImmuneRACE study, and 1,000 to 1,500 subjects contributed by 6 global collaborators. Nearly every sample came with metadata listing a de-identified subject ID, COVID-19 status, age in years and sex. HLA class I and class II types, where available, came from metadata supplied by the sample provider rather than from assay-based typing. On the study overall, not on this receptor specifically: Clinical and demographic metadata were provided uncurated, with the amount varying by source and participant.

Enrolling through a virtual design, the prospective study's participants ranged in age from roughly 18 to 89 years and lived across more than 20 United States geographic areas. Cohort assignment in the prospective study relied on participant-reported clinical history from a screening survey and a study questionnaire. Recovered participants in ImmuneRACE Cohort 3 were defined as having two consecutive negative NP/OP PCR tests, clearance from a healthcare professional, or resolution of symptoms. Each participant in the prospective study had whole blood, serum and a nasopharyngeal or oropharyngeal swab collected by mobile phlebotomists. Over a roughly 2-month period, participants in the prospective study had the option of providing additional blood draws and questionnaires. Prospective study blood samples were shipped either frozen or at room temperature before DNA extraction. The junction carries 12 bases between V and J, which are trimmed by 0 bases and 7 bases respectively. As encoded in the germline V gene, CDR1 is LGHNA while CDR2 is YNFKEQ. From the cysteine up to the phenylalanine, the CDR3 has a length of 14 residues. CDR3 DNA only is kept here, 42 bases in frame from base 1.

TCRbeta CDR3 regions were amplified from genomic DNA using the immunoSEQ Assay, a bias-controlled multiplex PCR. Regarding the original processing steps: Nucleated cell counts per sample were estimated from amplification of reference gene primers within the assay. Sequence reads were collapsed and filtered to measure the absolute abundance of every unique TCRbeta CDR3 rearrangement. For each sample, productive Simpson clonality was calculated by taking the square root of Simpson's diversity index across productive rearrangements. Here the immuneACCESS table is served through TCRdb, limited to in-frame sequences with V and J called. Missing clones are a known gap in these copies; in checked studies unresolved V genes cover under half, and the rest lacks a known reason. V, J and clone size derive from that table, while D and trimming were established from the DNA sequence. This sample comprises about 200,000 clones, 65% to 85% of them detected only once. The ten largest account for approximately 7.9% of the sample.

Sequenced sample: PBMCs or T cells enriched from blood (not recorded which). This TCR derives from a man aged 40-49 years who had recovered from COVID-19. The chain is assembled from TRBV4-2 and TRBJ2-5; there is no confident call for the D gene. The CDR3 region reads CASSQESHSGTQYF. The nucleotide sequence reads TGTGCCAGCAGCCAAGAATCTCACTCTGGGACCCAGTACTTC.